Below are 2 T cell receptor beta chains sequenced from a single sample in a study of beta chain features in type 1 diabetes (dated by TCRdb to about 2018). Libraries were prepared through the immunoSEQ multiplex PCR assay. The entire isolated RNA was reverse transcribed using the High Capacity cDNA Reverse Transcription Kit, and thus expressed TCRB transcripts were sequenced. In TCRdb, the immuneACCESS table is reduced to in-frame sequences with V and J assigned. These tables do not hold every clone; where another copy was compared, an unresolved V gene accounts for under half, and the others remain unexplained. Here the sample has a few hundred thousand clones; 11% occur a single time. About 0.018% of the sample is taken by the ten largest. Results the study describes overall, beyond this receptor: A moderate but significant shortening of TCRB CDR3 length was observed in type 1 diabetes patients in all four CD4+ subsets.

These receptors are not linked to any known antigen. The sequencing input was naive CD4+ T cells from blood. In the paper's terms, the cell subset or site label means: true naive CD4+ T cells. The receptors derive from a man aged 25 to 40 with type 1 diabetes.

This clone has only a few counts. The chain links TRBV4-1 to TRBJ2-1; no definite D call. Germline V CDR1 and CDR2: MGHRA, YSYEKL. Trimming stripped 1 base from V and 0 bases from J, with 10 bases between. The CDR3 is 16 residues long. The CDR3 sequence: CASSQVTLPSYNEQFF. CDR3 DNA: TGCGCCAGCAGCCAAGTGACTCTTCCCTCCTACAATGAGCAGTTCTTC.

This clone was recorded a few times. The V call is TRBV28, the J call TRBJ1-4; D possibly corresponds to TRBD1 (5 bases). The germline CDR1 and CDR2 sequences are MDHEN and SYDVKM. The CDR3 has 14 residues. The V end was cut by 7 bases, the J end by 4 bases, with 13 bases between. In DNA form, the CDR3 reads TGTGCCAGCATTCCAGGGAACGTTAATGAAAAACTGTTTTTT. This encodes CASIPGNVNEKLFF. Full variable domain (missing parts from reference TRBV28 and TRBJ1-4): DVKVTQSSRYLVKRTGEKVFLECVQDMDHENMFWYRQDPGLGLRLIYFSYDVKMKEKGDIPEGYSVSREKKERFSLILESASTNQTSMYLCASIPGNVNEKLFFGSGTQLSVL.